The 12 T cell receptor beta chains listed next were all sequenced from one sample in a study of blood T cell repertoires in COVID-19 (TCRdb year 2020). The library was produced with the immunoSEQ multiplex PCR assay. Drawn from immuneACCESS, this table holds only the in-frame rearrangements with V and J called that TCRdb kept. Clones are partly lost; checked studies trace under half to an unresolved V gene and leave the rest unexplained. This sample has fewer than 350,000 clones in its table, and roughly 86% of those were observed once. 2% to 2.5% of the sample is in the top ten clones. What was sequenced was peripheral blood. These receptor sequences come from a woman in her twenties or thirties who had recovered from COVID-19.

The chain recombines TRBV30 with TRBJ2-5; tentatively, D is TRBD2 (6 bases). This CDR3 spans 13 amino acids. The V gene's germline CDR1 is GTSNPN and CDR2 SVGIG (reference sequence). V was trimmed by 3 bases and J by 5 bases, leaving 13 bases between them. The CDR3 DNA sequence: TGTGCCTGGAGCGCGGTAGGGAGGGAGACCCAGTACTTC. It codes for CAWSAVGRETQYF.

The V gene is TRBV7-9, the J gene TRBJ1-2; no clear D. V was cut by 6 bases and J by 5 bases, with 13 bases left in between. Germline CDR1 and CDR2: SEHNR and FQNEAQ (reference sequence). The CDR3 extends over 13 amino acids. CDR3 amino acids: CASSSGSGYGYTF. The CDR3 DNA sequence: TGTGCCAGCAGTTCGGGGTCGGGGTATGGCTACACCTTC.

The chain employs TRBV11-2 and TRBJ1-4, with D tentatively TRBD1 (6 bases). Per germline, CDR1 SGHAT and CDR2 FQNNGV. The CDR3 has 16 residues. Trimming stripped 5 bases from V and 3 bases from J, with 16 bases between. CDR3 sequence (DNA): TGTGCCAGCAGCCGAGGAACAGGGAAGGCTAATGAAAAACTGTTTTTT. This encodes CASSRGTGKANEKLFF. The whole variable domain, remainder taken from reference TRBV11-2 and TRBJ1-4, is EAGVAQSPRYKIIEKRQSVAFWCNPISGHATLYWYQQILGQGPKLLIQFQNNGVVDDSQLPKDRFSAERLKGVDSTLKIQPAKLEDSAVYLCASSRGTGKANEKLFFGSGTQLSVL.

The V call is TRBV19, the J call TRBJ2-1; TRBD1 matches at 7 bases. CDR3 size: 13 residues. The V and J ends lost 5 bases and 8 bases, in that order; junction bases with no gene match: 6. Germline assignment: CDR1 LNHDA and CDR2 SQIVND (reference sequence). The CDR3 sequence: CASSPGTAYEQFF. The CDR3 bases are TGTGCCAGTAGTCCAGGGACAGCTTATGAGCAGTTCTTC.

This clone was seen more than once but under ten times. This chain links TRBV2 with TRBJ1-6; 7 positions match TRBD1. V was pared by 5 bases and J by 7 bases, with 8 bases of the junction left unmatched. This CDR3 contains 15 residues. Germline V gene data show CDR1 as SNHLY and CDR2 as FYNNEI. The CDR3 bases are TGTGCCAGCAGTACCCATACAGGGGCGAATTCACCCCTCCACTTT. It is translated as CASSTHTGANSPLHF.

This chain connects TRBV29-1 to TRBJ2-1; 7 nucleotides line up with TRBD1. Trimming removed 4 bases from V and 2 bases from J; junction bases left unmatched: 5. This CDR3 has 14 residues. The V gene's germline CDR1 is SQVTM and CDR2 ANQGSEA. CDR3 DNA: TGCAGCGTTGGCCTCGGGACAGCCTACAATGAGCAGTTCTTC. Translation: CSVGLGTAYNEQFF.

The count of this clone is one. The chain uses TRBV19 and TRBJ2-7, with TRBD1 matching over 7 bases. The CDR3 length is 15 residues. J lost 7 bases, V lost 3 bases, and 12 bases had no gene match. The germline CDR1 and CDR2 sequences are LNHDA and SQIVND (reference sequence). The CDR3: CASSMGLGDRGEQYF. The CDR3 DNA reads as TGTGCCAGTAGTATGGGCCTGGGGGACAGAGGGGAGCAGTACTTC.

This clone was seen just once. V is TRBV6-6 and J is TRBJ2-1; 8 nucleotides line up with TRBD2. The trim removed 8 bases at V and 6 bases at J, leaving 12 bases unmatched. The CDR3 contains 15 residues. Looked up from germline, CDR1 is MNHNY and CDR2 is SVGAGI (reference sequence). CDR3 sequence (DNA): TGTGCCAGCCTTTACGGGGGGGGGTTAGTCAATGAGCAGTTCTTC. It codes for CASLYGGGLVNEQFF.

The chain has TRBV7-9 and TRBJ2-2, with 9 bases lining up with TRBD1. J was trimmed by 6 bases and V by 2 bases; bases with no gene match: 10. The CDR3 consists of 17 residues. CDR1 and CDR2 (germline): SEHNR, FQNEAQ (reference sequence). The CDR3 region is CASSLKTGTGLAGELFF. DNA of the CDR3: TGTGCCAGCAGCTTAAAAACCGGGACAGGGTTGGCCGGGGAGCTGTTTTTT.

This chain joins TRBV5-4 and TRBJ2-3, with TRBD2 identical over 8 bases. Trimming cost V 0 bases and J 5 bases; bases outside gene matches: 5. In germline, CDR1 is SGHNT, CDR2 YYREEE (reference sequence). The CDR3 sequence is 15 residues long. The CDR3 sequence: CASSLAGAGGDTQYF. As DNA, the CDR3 is TGTGCCAGCAGCTTGGCCGGGGCGGGAGGAGATACGCAGTATTTT.

This chain uses TRBV3-1 (or the pseudogene TRBV3-2) with TRBJ2-2, with D perhaps TRBD2 (6 bases). This CDR3 comprises 15 residues. CDR1 is LGHDT, CDR2 YNNKEL, per germline (reference sequence). The germline V and J ends were trimmed by 4 bases and 2 bases, with 11 bases remaining between them. Here the CDR3 reads CASSLRTKNTGELFF. CDR3 sequence (DNA): TGTGCCAGCAGCCTCCGGACTAAAAACACCGGGGAGCTGTTTTTT.

The chain joins TRBV27 to TRBJ2-5; D may be TRBD2 (6 bases). Trimming took 4 bases from V and 1 from J, leaving 16 bases between them. Germline V gene data show CDR1 as MNHEY and CDR2 as SMNVEV (reference sequence). The CDR3 runs to 16 residues. The CDR3 loop reads CASSSMAGGVQETQYF. The CDR3 DNA reads as TGTGCCAGCAGTTCCATGGCAGGAGGGGTCCAAGAGACCCAGTACTTC.